A single sample is the source of the 14 T cell receptor beta chains below, sequenced in a study of cytomegalovirus exposure and HLA in healthy donors. Profiled with immunoSEQ multiplex PCR; TCRdb holds only in-frame clones, not every one. The sample comprises roughly 250,000 clones, approximately 83% of which are singletons, and 0.95% to 1.5% rests with the top ten. The sequencing sample was made of PBMCs. The source is a woman between 25 and 40 years old in good health and CMV-seropositive.

The chain recombines TRBV27 with TRBJ2-1, with a weak D call TRBD2 (5 bases). Trimming removed 3 bases from V and 4 bases from J, with 10 bases in between. This CDR3 is built from 14 residues. Germline V lookup: CDR1 MNHEY, CDR2 SMNVEV (reference sequence). CDR3 sequence: CASSFSSVYNEQFF. The CDR3 nucleotides read TGTGCCAGCAGTTTTAGTAGCGTTTACAATGAGCAGTTCTTC.

The chain employs TRBV2 and TRBJ1-5; TRBD1 agrees at 8 bases. The CDR3 runs 15 residues. V lost 6 bases, J lost 5 bases, and 9 bases stayed unmatched. Germline CDR1 reads SNHLY; CDR2 reads FYNNEI. CDR3 DNA: TGTGCCAGCAGCAACAGGGGGAGTAGGGATCAGCCCCAGCATTTT. This translates into CASSNRGSRDQPQHF.

This clone was seen once. This chain uses TRBV27 with TRBJ1-1; a weak D match, TRBD1 (5 bases). The germline V gene has CDR1 MNHEY and CDR2 SMNVEV (reference sequence). This CDR3 region has 14 residues. The germline V and J ends were trimmed by 2 bases and 4 bases, with 11 bases remaining between them. The CDR3 protein is CASSLRQGSTEAFF. In nucleotides, the CDR3 is TGTGCCAGCAGTTTACGGCAGGGAAGCACTGAAGCTTTCTTT.

The chain combines TRBV15 with TRBJ1-5, with 8 bases identical to TRBD1. Germline-derived CDR1 and CDR2 are LNHNV and YYDKDF (reference sequence). V trimming: 7 bases; J trimming: 0 bases; junction bases outside the gene matches: 14. CDR3 length equals 18 residues. CDR3 sequence reads: CATIRQGASPPSNQPQHF. The CDR3 DNA sequence: TGTGCCACCATCCGCCAGGGGGCTTCACCACCTAGCAATCAGCCCCAGCATTTT.

The chain is built from TRBV7-3 and TRBJ2-3, with a weak D call TRBD1 (5 bases). Trimming took off 3 bases at V and 1 base at J, with 8 bases between the two ends. Germline CDR1 SGHTA, CDR2 FQGTGA. The CDR3 is 14 residues long. In DNA form, the CDR3 reads TGTGCCAGCAGCTTGCTAGGGGGCACAGATACGCAGTATTTT. Its protein is CASSLLGGTDTQYF.

This CDR3 is CASSLKEEREFAHNEQFF. CDR3 nucleotides: TGCGCCAGCAGCTTAAAGGAGGAGCGGGAGTTTGCCCACAATGAGCAGTTCTTC. This chain joins TRBV5-1 and TRBJ2-1, with 8 nucleotides matching TRBD2. The CDR3 extends over 18 amino acids. Germline assignment: CDR1 SGHRS and CDR2 YFSETQ. V shed 2 bases, J shed 5 bases, and the junction held 15 bases outside the gene matches.

The chain couples TRBV4-1 to TRBJ2-7; 9 bases align to TRBD1. Germline V CDR1 and CDR2: MGHRA, YSYEKL. The CDR3 spans 16 residues. V was pared by 1 base and J by 5 bases, with 9 bases of the junction left unmatched. The CDR3 DNA reads as TGCGCCAGCAGCCAAGGGCCTGGGACAGGGACTAACGAGCAGTACTTC. Protein sequence: CASSQGPGTGTNEQYF.

This chain's CDR3 is CASSSQTGPNYGYTF. DNA for the CDR3: TGTGCCAGCAGCTCCCAGACAGGGCCTAACTATGGCTACACCTTC. This chain links TRBV7-2 with TRBJ1-2; 7 bases agree with TRBD1. The CDR3 covers 15 residues. V lost 4 bases to trimming and J lost 0 bases; unmatched junction nucleotides: 5. Germline CDR1 reads SGHTA; CDR2 reads FQGNSA.

The J gene is TRBJ1-4, the V gene TRBV29-1; TRBD1 aligns across 10 bases. The germline V gene encodes CDR1 SQVTM and CDR2 ANQGSEA. The CDR3 is 13 amino acids. Trimming removed 4 bases from V and 6 bases from J; junction bases left unmatched: 2. The CDR3 bases are TGCAGCGTTGTTGGGACAGGGGATGAAAAACTGTTTTTT. As protein: CSVVGTGDEKLFF.

This clone was counted only a few times. The CDR3 DNA sequence: TGTGCCAGCACGCCGACTGTTAATAGCAATCAGCCCCAGCATTTT. It encodes CASTPTVNSNQPQHF. V is TRBV6-1 and J is TRBJ1-5, with D hard to call. The germline CDR1 and CDR2 sequences are MNHNS and SASEGT. Trimming shortened V by 7 bases and J by 0 bases, and 13 bases separated the two germline ends. The CDR3 loop spans 15 amino acids.

This chain links TRBV27 with TRBJ2-1, with D possibly TRBD2 on 6 matching bases. The CDR3 totals 13 residues. V was trimmed by 4 bases and J by 9 bases, leaving 13 bases between them. Germline assignment: CDR1 MNHEY and CDR2 SMNVEV (reference sequence). This chain's CDR3 is CASSWAGRGEQFF. CDR3 DNA: TGTGCCAGCAGTTGGGCGGGACGTGGTGAGCAGTTCTTC.

A word on this clone: Distinct nucleotide sequences in the sample also encode this CDR3. The V call is TRBV5-1, the J call TRBJ2-7; tentatively, D is TRBD1 (5 bases). This CDR3 comprises 13 residues. Trimming stripped 0 bases from V and 2 bases from J, with 6 bases between. From germline, CDR1 is SGHRS and CDR2 YFSETQ. CDR3 bases: TGCGCCAGCAGCTTGGGGGGCCCCTACGAGCAGTACTTC. Encoded protein: CASSLGGPYEQYF. The whole variable domain, remainder taken from reference TRBV5-1 and TRBJ2-7, is KAGVTQTPRYLIKTRGQQVTLSCSPISGHRSVSWYQQTPGQGLQFLFEYFSETQRNKGNFPGRFSGRQFSNSRSEMNVSTLELGDSALYLCASSLGGPYEQYFGPGTRLTVT.

The chain joins TRBV5-1 to TRBJ2-3, with TRBD2 matching 8 bases. CDR1 SGHRS and CDR2 YFSETQ come from the germline V gene. J gave up 4 bases and V 3 bases, and 1 base lay outside the gene matches. The CDR3 loop spans 13 amino acids. In DNA, the CDR3 is TGCGCCAGCAGCTGGGGACTAGCAGATACGCAGTATTTT. It codes for CASSWGLADTQYF.

This clone was seen a single time. The rearrangement joins TRBV2 to TRBJ2-1, with 10 bases identical to TRBD2. Germline lookup yields CDR1 SNHLY and CDR2 FYNNEI. The V segment lost 6 bases and the J segment 4 bases; nucleotides outside the gene matches: 9. This CDR3 has 16 amino acids. Here the CDR3 DNA reads TGTGCCAGCAGGAACCGGACTAGCGGTTTATACAATGAGCAGTTCTTC. Encoded protein: CASRNRTSGLYNEQFF.